A single sample is the source of the 6 T cell receptor beta chains below, sequenced in a study of cytomegalovirus exposure and HLA in healthy donors. Vbeta (60) and Jbeta (13) primers were used in the PCR. Here immunoSEQ multiplex PCR was the method, and the copy in TCRdb shows in-frame clones only, minus some. The repertoire holds about 130,000 clones, with about 78% as singletons. Material for sequencing was PBMCs. Receptor source: a man in his forties or fifties in good health and CMV-seronegative.

The chain links TRBV4-1 to TRBJ1-4; weak D call: TRBD1 (5 bases). The ends were cut back, 6 bases at V and 3 bases at J, with 23 bases in the middle. Per the germline V gene, CDR1 is MGHRA and CDR2 is YSYEKL. The CDR3 consists of 18 residues. The CDR3 is CASSFTGTRILANEKLFF. DNA of the CDR3: TGCGCCAGCAGTTTTACCGGGACTCGGATCTTGGCTAATGAAAAACTGTTTTTT.

This clone has only a few counts. The V and J genes are TRBV27 and TRBJ2-2, with 11 nucleotides matching TRBD1. The V gene end was trimmed by 6 bases and the J gene end by 4 bases; junction bases not matched to a gene: 4. The CDR3 is 15 amino acids. The germline gives CDR1 MNHEY, CDR2 SMNVEV (reference sequence). CDR3 nucleotides: TGTGCCAGCAGGGGGGGGACAGGGGGCACCGGGGAGCTGTTTTTT. Its translation: CASRGGTGGTGELFF.

The chain uses TRBV7-8 and TRBJ2-2, with 10 bases that match TRBD2. The CDR3 is made up of 17 amino acids. The V gene end was trimmed by 1 base and the J gene end by 6 bases; junction bases not matched to a gene: 8. Germline loops: CDR1 SGHVS, CDR2 FQNEAQ. The CDR3 spells CASSLGLAGEVAGELFF. The CDR3 DNA is TGTGCCAGCAGCTTAGGCCTAGCGGGAGAGGTGGCCGGGGAGCTGTTTTTT.

V gene TRBV5-8 combines with J gene TRBJ2-7; tentatively, D is TRBD1 (5 bases). Trimming left V 4 bases short and J 1 base short, with 18 bases between. CDR3 size: 16 residues. CDR1 and CDR2 (germline): SGHTS, YDEGEE. The CDR3 protein is CASSGQGSQRSYEQYF. CDR3 nucleotides: TGTGCCAGCAGCGGGCAGGGTTCCCAGAGGTCCTACGAGCAGTACTTC.

The V and J genes are TRBV7-2 and TRBJ1-4; D may be TRBD1 (5 bases). This CDR3 spans 16 amino acids. V was trimmed by 0 bases and J by 5 bases, leaving 13 bases between them. Germline V gene data show CDR1 as SGHTA and CDR2 as FQGNSA. CDR3 residues: CASSLAGGGRNEKLFF. DNA of the CDR3: TGTGCCAGCAGCTTAGCGGGGGGGGGAAGGAATGAAAAACTGTTTTTT. Full variable domain (rest looked up from reference TRBV7-2 and TRBJ1-4): GAGVSQSPSNKVTEKGKDVELRCDPISGHTALYWYRQSLGQGLEFLIYFQGNSAPDKSGLPSDRFSAERTGGSVSTLTIQRTQQEDSAVYLCASSLAGGGRNEKLFFGSGTQLSVL.

The chain couples TRBV19 to TRBJ2-3; tentatively, D is TRBD1 (5 bases). Germline V gives CDR1 LNHDA, CDR2 SQIVND (reference sequence). V dropped 7 bases and J dropped 2 bases, with 10 bases sitting between them. This CDR3 region has 13 residues. The CDR3 protein is CASNWGDTDTQYF. The CDR3 DNA sequence: TGTGCCAGTAACTGGGGCGACACAGATACGCAGTATTTT.